This entry features one T cell receptor (beta chain) sequence. Measured with immunoSEQ multiplex PCR; TCRdb has only the in-frame clones, and not every one. This table holds 450,000 to 650,000 clones, 75% to 80% found once. The source of the sample is a study of shared T cell receptors in the human thymus. The CDR3 contains 17 residues. Germline assignment: CDR1 KGHSH and CDR2 LQKENI. The ends were cut back, 1 base at V and 1 base at J, with 17 bases in the middle. This sample was shared with a second study, whose subject was human thymus T cells. That paper notes: Corrective heart surgery yielded the resections from which the thymus tissue came. Repertoires sampled from thymus and blood appeared biased in V and J gene usage. As related research reported, thymic repertoires overlapped highly among unrelated individuals.

The clonotype was recovered from a boy in the first two years of life with a congenital heart defect. V usage is TRBV18 and J usage is TRBJ2-7; D is possibly TRBD1 (6 bases). The sequenced sample was thymocytes. The CDR3 DNA is TGTGCCAGCTCACCACAGGGTCACGGGACACCATCCTACGAGCAGTACTTC. Translation gives CASSPQGHGTPSYEQYF.